What follows are 24 T cell receptor beta chains derived from one specimen sequenced in a study of T cell responses to AZD1222 COVID-19 vaccine. Only in-frame clones appear in the TCRdb table, and some are missing; sequencing was by immunoSEQ multiplex PCR. In the table there are 120,000 to 150,000 clones, 88% of which are singletons. The sequenced sample was peripheral blood, obtained 28 days after the second AZD1222 dose. The receptor source for this set is an adult who received the AZD1222 COVID-19 vaccine.

This sequence joins TRBV28 and TRBJ2-6; 11 bases align to TRBD2. The CDR3 length is 16 residues. Germline-derived CDR1 and CDR2 are MDHEN and SYDVKM. V gave up 5 bases and J gave up 3 bases; unmatched junction bases: 3. The CDR3 protein is CASSRGLADGANVLTF. The CDR3 bases are TGTGCCAGCAGTAGGGGACTAGCGGATGGGGCCAACGTCCTGACTTTC.

The J gene is TRBJ1-2, the V gene TRBV19; D is undetermined. The CDR3 sequence is 14 residues long. Germline CDR1 LNHDA, CDR2 SQIVND (reference sequence). V lost 3 bases and J 8 bases, leaving 16 bases between the germline ends. The CDR3 is CASSIPRAPWGYTF. In DNA form, the CDR3 reads TGTGCCAGTAGTATCCCTCGGGCCCCCTGGGGCTACACCTTC.

The chain couples TRBV10-1 to TRBJ1-1, with D possibly matching TRBD1 (6 bases). V lost 10 bases to trimming and J lost 7 bases, with 19 bases between them. The CDR3 has 13 amino acids. Germline CDR1 is WNHNN and CDR2 is SYGVQD (reference sequence). The CDR3 sequence: CAIPRSDSHEAFF. CDR3 coding DNA: TGCGCCATCCCGCGGTCGGACAGCCATGAAGCTTTCTTT.

The rearrangement uses TRBV3-1 (or the pseudogene TRBV3-2) and TRBJ2-1; 10 bases are a match to TRBD2. Looked up from germline, CDR1 is LGHDT and CDR2 is YNNKEL (reference sequence). The V segment lost 4 bases and the J segment 1 base; nucleotides outside the gene matches: 4. The CDR3 is 16 residues long. CDR3 residues: CASSPSGSNSYNEQFF. CDR3 coding DNA: TGTGCCAGCAGCCCTAGCGGGAGTAATTCCTACAATGAGCAGTTCTTC.

V gene TRBV29-1 combines with J gene TRBJ2-7; 10 bases match TRBD2. Unmatched junction bases numbered 5, after V lost 5 bases and J lost 4 bases. From germline, CDR1 is SQVTM and CDR2 ANQGSEA. CDR3 length equals 13 residues. The CDR3 DNA is TGCAGCGTTAAGCGGGGGGGCGAGTACGAGCAGTACTTC. The encoded protein is CSVKRGGEYEQYF.

This clone appeared a single time. This chain uses TRBV7-3 with TRBJ2-5; 7 bases are shared with TRBD1. Germline trimming cut 1 base from V and 0 bases from J; bases unmatched to any gene: 2. The CDR3 is 15 amino acids. Germline CDR1 reads SGHTA; CDR2 reads FQGTGA. The CDR3 DNA reads TGTGCCAGCAGCTTAATGGGACAGTACCAAGAGACCCAGTACTTC. Its translation is CASSLMGQYQETQYF.

The rearrangement links TRBV19 to TRBJ1-4; D is possibly TRBD1 (6 bases). The germline V gene encodes CDR1 LNHDA and CDR2 SQIVND (reference sequence). Trimming left V 4 bases short and J 3 bases short, with 12 bases between. CDR3 size: 15 residues. CDR3: CASSTGGLPNEKLFF. CDR3 DNA sequence: TGTGCCAGTAGTACCGGGGGCTTACCTAATGAAAAACTGTTTTTT.

This chain links TRBV28 with TRBJ1-1, with D possibly TRBD1 on 5 matching bases. The germline CDR1 and CDR2 sequences are MDHEN and SYDVKM. This CDR3 comprises 18 residues. V lost 5 bases, J lost 7 bases, and 29 bases lay in between. CDR3 protein: CASSPQGGGSLIVLEAFF. Written as DNA, the CDR3 is TGTGCCAGCAGTCCTCAGGGCGGGGGTAGCCTGATTGTTCTTGAAGCTTTCTTT. The full variable domain, rest sourced from reference TRBV28 and TRBJ1-1, is DVKVTQSSRYLVKRTGEKVFLECVQDMDHENMFWYRQDPGLGLRLIYFSYDVKMKEKGDIPEGYSVSREKKERFSLILESASTNQTSMYLCASSPQGGGSLIVLEAFFGQGTRLTVV.

The V and J genes are TRBV28 and TRBJ1-4; 8 positions agree with TRBD1. The CDR3 extends over 15 amino acids. Per the germline V gene, CDR1 is MDHEN and CDR2 is SYDVKM. V lost 4 bases and J lost 6; bases outside the gene matches: 7. CDR3 residues: CASSSGGQEDEKLFF. In DNA form, the CDR3 reads TGTGCCAGCAGTTCCGGGGGACAGGAAGATGAAAAACTGTTTTTT.

The chain is built from TRBV2 and TRBJ2-2; D is unresolved. Per the germline V gene, CDR1 is SNHLY and CDR2 is FYNNEI. CDR3 size: 15 residues. With 4 bases removed from V and 0 bases from J, the gap between germline ends came to 9 bases. The CDR3 nucleotides are TGTGCCAGCAGTGCATTAAGGTCGAACACCGGGGAGCTGTTTTTT. Amino acid sequence: CASSALRSNTGELFF.

The rearrangement links TRBV11-2 to TRBJ2-7; D not resolved. The CDR3 has 12 amino acids. The germline V gene has CDR1 SGHAT and CDR2 FQNNGV. Trimming removed 2 bases at V and 5 bases at J, with 7 bases between. The CDR3 DNA reads TGTGCCAGCAGCTTAAAGTCCCACGAGCAGTACTTC. Protein sequence: CASSLKSHEQYF.

The chain combines TRBV3-1 (or the pseudogene TRBV3-2) with TRBJ1-4; no firm D call. Looked up from germline, CDR1 is LGHDT and CDR2 is YNNKEL (reference sequence). The CDR3 spans 12 residues. Trimming removed 2 bases from V and 7 bases from J, with 5 bases in between. The CDR3 loop reads CASSQPGEKLFF. CDR3 in DNA: TGTGCCAGCAGCCAACCCGGTGAAAAACTGTTTTTT.

The chain has TRBV7-3 and TRBJ2-1, with 8 nucleotides matching TRBD2. This CDR3 region has 15 residues. The germline gives CDR1 SGHTA, CDR2 FQGTGA. V shed 3 bases, J shed 4 bases, and the junction held 5 bases outside the gene matches. CDR3 in amino acids: CASSFPGGPYNEQFF. The DNA for the CDR3 is TGTGCCAGCAGCTTTCCGGGAGGGCCGTACAATGAGCAGTTCTTC.

This chain links TRBV2 with TRBJ2-7; weak D call: TRBD2 (6 bases). V was shortened by 7 bases and J by 7 bases, with 14 bases between the two germline ends. This CDR3 is built from 12 residues. CDR1 is SNHLY, CDR2 FYNNEI, per germline. CDR3 nucleotide sequence: TGTGCCAGCAACCTAATGGGGGGTGAGCAGTACTTC. This gives the protein CASNLMGGEQYF.

J is TRBJ1-1 and V is TRBV19; no clear D. The CDR3 loop spans 13 amino acids. V was trimmed by 1 base and J by 3 bases, leaving 6 bases between them. From germline, CDR1 is LNHDA and CDR2 SQIVND (reference sequence). The CDR3 DNA sequence: TGTGCCAGTAGTATAGCCCGGGACACTGAAGCTTTCTTT. Residues: CASSIARDTEAFF.

The V and J genes are TRBV9 and TRBJ1-2; the D gene is possibly TRBD1 (6 bases). Germline V gene data show CDR1 as SGDLS and CDR2 as YYNGEE. The CDR3 is made up of 14 amino acids. V dropped 3 bases and J dropped 0 bases, with 9 bases sitting between them. The CDR3 is CASSDNRANYGYTF. The CDR3 coding sequence is TGTGCCAGCAGCGATAACAGGGCTAACTATGGCTACACCTTC.

This chain connects TRBV6-5 to TRBJ2-7; 9 nucleotides agree with TRBD1. The CDR3 sequence is 13 residues long. Germline CDR1 is MNHEY and CDR2 is SVGAGI. V gave up 6 bases and J gave up 3 bases; unmatched junction bases: 3. This CDR3 is CASRGTGSYEQYF. CDR3 bases: TGTGCCAGCAGAGGGACAGGGAGCTACGAGCAGTACTTC.

CDR3 sequence (DNA): TGCGCCAGCAGCATAGGACAGTATAATGAAAAACTGTTTTTT. Protein sequence: CASSIGQYNEKLFF. J is TRBJ1-4 and V is TRBV5-1; D may be TRBD1 (6 bases). The CDR3 is 14 residues long. The germline V gene encodes CDR1 SGHRS and CDR2 YFSETQ. The V end lost 4 bases, the J end lost 4 bases, and 11 bases lay between the germline ends.

The V call is TRBV6-5, the J call TRBJ2-2; D possibly matches TRBD1 or TRBD2 (6 bases each). The germline gives CDR1 MNHEY, CDR2 SVGAGI. Trimming removed 0 bases at V and 6 bases at J, with 11 bases between. The CDR3 has 15 residues. The CDR3 protein is CASSYSRGAPGELFF. In nucleotides, the CDR3 is TGTGCCAGCAGTTACTCTAGGGGGGCTCCCGGGGAGCTGTTTTTT.

The chain links TRBV7-3 to TRBJ1-2; 9 nucleotides line up with TRBD1. CDR1 is SGHTA, CDR2 FQGTGA, per germline. This CDR3 contains 15 residues. V gave up 0 bases and J gave up 8 bases; unmatched junction bases: 7. CDR3 nucleotides: TGTGCCAGCAGCTTAACGGGGGGACAGGGTCACGGCTACACCTTC. It codes for CASSLTGGQGHGYTF.

The V call is TRBV6-5, the J call TRBJ1-4, with TRBD1 as a possible D gene (5 bases). Trimming took 0 bases from V and 1 from J, leaving 9 bases between them. CDR3 length: 16 amino acids. In germline, CDR1 is MNHEY, CDR2 SVGAGI. Here the CDR3 reads CASSYSRDGTNEKLFF. The DNA of the CDR3 is TGTGCCAGCAGTTACTCCCGGGACGGAACTAATGAAAAACTGTTTTTT.

CDR3 in amino acids: CASSQGFDRGHTF. CDR3 DNA: TGCGCCAGCAGCCAAGGATTCGACAGGGGGCACACCTTC. The chain carries TRBV4-1 and TRBJ1-2; TRBD1 matches 10 bases. Germline V CDR1 and CDR2: MGHRA, YSYEKL. V lost 1 base to trimming and J lost 12 bases; unmatched junction nucleotides: 5. The CDR3 has 13 amino acids.

The rearrangement uses TRBV6-2 or TRBV6-3 and TRBJ1-2; D not resolved. Trimming took off 2 bases at V and 1 base at J, with 14 bases between the two ends. The CDR3 contains 16 residues. CDR1 MNHEY and CDR2 SVGEGT come from the germline V gene. CDR3 DNA sequence: TGTGCCAGCAGTTACAGATATACAAGTAATAACTATGGCTACACCTTC. It translates to CASSYRYTSNNYGYTF.

The chain uses TRBV5-1 and TRBJ2-7; a weak D match, TRBD2 (6 bases). The CDR3 contains 14 residues. Trimming shortened V by 1 base and J by 2 bases, and 10 bases separated the two germline ends. The germline gives CDR1 SGHRS, CDR2 YFSETQ. This CDR3 is CASSLRWEAYEQYF. The CDR3 nucleotides are TGCGCCAGCAGCTTGAGGTGGGAGGCCTACGAGCAGTACTTC.